The next 12 T cell receptor beta chains were all read from a single sample in a study of CD8 T cells in ankylosing spondylitis. Findings and caveats of the study: A motif of fewer than ten highly homologous TCR beta variants was seen as apparently characteristic of ankylosing spondylitis blood.

Their cognate antigens are unknown. Each CDR3 protein gets one entry after TCRdb re-called the 5' RACE reads with MiXCR. The sample yields 650,000 to 800,000 distinct CDR3 sequences, around 20% seen once. Material for sequencing was blood, either unsorted or a sorted T cell fraction (not recorded which). The receptors originated from a male donor with ankylosing spondylitis.

This clonotype has just a few counts. The chain couples TRBV5-6 to TRBJ2-1; 10 bases map to TRBD2. The CDR3 covers 16 residues. V shed 7 bases, J shed 4 bases, and the junction held 11 bases outside the gene matches. Germline CDR1 reads SGHDT; CDR2 reads YYEEEE. The DNA of the CDR3 is TGTGCCAGCTTTCAGGGAGCGGGGGGGCTTTACAATGAGCAGTTCTTC. This encodes CASFQGAGGLYNEQFF. The full variable domain, with the rest looked up from reference TRBV5-6 and TRBJ2-1, is DAGVTQSPTHLIKTRGQQVTLRCSPKSGHDTVSWYQQALGQGPQFIFQYYEEEERQRGNFPDRFSGHQFPNYSSELNVNALLLGDSALYLCASFQGAGGLYNEQFFGPGTRLTVL.

The table lists this clonotype with a few counts. CDR3 bases: TGTGCCAGCAGCCAGAGTTCAGGGGCGAATTACCATTTAAACACTGAAGCTTTCTTT. It specifies CASSQSSGANYHLNTEAFF. The J gene is TRBJ1-1, the V gene TRBV11-1; D possibly corresponds to TRBD1 (6 bases). This CDR3 comprises 19 residues. Germline CDR1 reads SGHAT; CDR2 reads FQDESV (reference sequence). V was trimmed by 5 bases and J by 2 bases, leaving 27 bases between them. Full variable domain (rest looked up from reference TRBV11-1 and TRBJ1-1): EAEVAQSPRYKITEKSQAVAFWCDPISGHATLYWYRQILGQGPELLVQFQDESVVDDSQLPKDRFSAERLKGVDSTLKIQPAELGDSAMYLCASSQSSGANYHLNTEAFFGQGTRLTVV.

This clonotype was picked up a small number of times. J is TRBJ2-3 and V is TRBV7-2, with 12 nucleotides matching TRBD2. Germline V gene data show CDR1 as SGHTA and CDR2 as FQGNSA. CDR3 length: 16 residues. After removal of 2 bases from V and 5 bases from J, the junction contained 5 bases not matched to a gene. CDR3 nucleotide sequence: TGTGCCAGCAGCTTAAAGTCTAGCGGGGGGGTAGATACGCAGTATTTT. As protein: CASSLKSSGGVDTQYF.

This chain uses TRBV11-2 with TRBJ1-2, with 7 bases lining up with TRBD1. Germline trimming cut 5 bases from V and 1 base from J; bases unmatched to any gene: 10. There are 16 residues in the CDR3. Germline V gene sequence: CDR1 SGHAT, CDR2 FQNNGV. The CDR3 region is CASSTRDSPFNYGYTF. The CDR3 DNA reads TGTGCCAGCAGCACCCGGGACAGCCCTTTTAACTATGGCTACACCTTC.

V and J are TRBV12-3 or TRBV12-4 and TRBJ2-5, with D perhaps matching TRBD2 (5 bases). V was cut by 5 bases and J by 5 bases, with 15 bases left in between. The CDR3 sequence is 14 residues long. CDR3 region: CASSPPPDFETQYF. CDR3 sequence (DNA): TGTGCCAGCAGTCCCCCCCCGGACTTTGAGACCCAGTACTTC.

This clonotype occurred once. The V and J genes are TRBV7-6 and TRBJ2-3; D is undetermined. The CDR3 is 17 amino acids. CDR1 and CDR2 (germline): SGHVS, FNYEAQ. V was clipped by 1 base and J by 0 bases, with 14 bases between them. CDR3 DNA: TGTGCCAGCAGCTTAGGGGCGAAGAGACTCAGCACAGATACGCAGTATTTT. As protein: CASSLGAKRLSTDTQYF.

This sequence joins TRBV7-3 and TRBJ2-1; D may correspond to TRBD1 or TRBD2 (5 bases each). Germline V CDR1 and CDR2: SGHTA, FQGTGA. The CDR3 contains 20 residues. V was trimmed by 5 bases and J by 0 bases, leaving 26 bases between them. Here the CDR3 reads CASSPTRDLPTRSSYNEQFF. CDR3 nucleotide sequence: TGTGCCAGCAGCCCTACCCGGGACCTCCCAACCCGAAGCTCCTACAATGAGCAGTTCTTC.

The gene calls are TRBV9 and TRBJ2-1, with 7 nucleotides matching TRBD2. Germline CDR1 is SGDLS and CDR2 is YYNGEE. V lost 6 bases and J lost 4; bases outside the gene matches: 13. The CDR3 is made up of 16 amino acids. The CDR3 protein is CASTMIKRDLYNEQFF. The CDR3 coding sequence is TGTGCCAGCACCATGATAAAGCGGGACCTGTACAATGAGCAGTTCTTC.

The chain links TRBV7-2 to TRBJ1-1; D perhaps matches TRBD1 (5 bases). The CDR3 loop spans 16 amino acids. Trimming shortened V by 5 bases and J by 4 bases, and 20 bases separated the two germline ends. Per the germline V gene, CDR1 is SGHTA and CDR2 is FQGNSA. The DNA of the CDR3 is TGTGCCAGCAGCCGAGGAGGCTGGGGGGGGAGCACTGAAGCTTTCTTT. This encodes CASSRGGWGGSTEAFF.

V and J are TRBV15 and TRBJ2-1, with TRBD1 matching over 7 bases. Germline V gene data show CDR1 as LNHNV and CDR2 as YYDKDF (reference sequence). The junction had 5 bases not matched to a gene; V was cut back by 5 bases and J by 4 bases. CDR3 size: 14 residues. The CDR3 reads CATSEQGQYNEQFF. The CDR3 bases are TGTGCCACCAGCGAACAGGGGCAATACAATGAGCAGTTCTTC.

This clonotype was found many times. The genes are TRBV12-3 or TRBV12-4 and TRBJ2-1; possible D gene TRBD2, 6 bases. V lost 5 bases and J lost 4, with 15 bases in between. CDR3 size: 15 residues. CDR3 DNA sequence: TGTGCCAGCAGTCAGCGGGCTGGGGGATACAATGAGCAGTTCTTC. Translating gives CASSQRAGGYNEQFF.

The chain has TRBV7-6 and TRBJ2-2; no clear D. The CDR3 length is 16 residues. Germline V CDR1 and CDR2: SGHVS, FNYEAQ. V was pared by 2 bases and J by 4 bases, with 14 bases between. The CDR3 sequence is CASSLRPGGGTGELFF. In nucleotides, the CDR3 is TGTGCCAGCAGCTTAAGACCCGGTGGCGGCACCGGGGAGCTGTTTTTT. The whole variable domain, remainder taken from reference TRBV7-6 and TRBJ2-2, is GAGVSQSPRYKVTKRGQDVALRCDPISGHVSLYWYRQALGQGPEFLTYFNYEAQQDKSGLPNDRFSAERPEGSISTLTIQRTEQRDSAMYRCASSLRPGGGTGELFFGEGSRLTVL.